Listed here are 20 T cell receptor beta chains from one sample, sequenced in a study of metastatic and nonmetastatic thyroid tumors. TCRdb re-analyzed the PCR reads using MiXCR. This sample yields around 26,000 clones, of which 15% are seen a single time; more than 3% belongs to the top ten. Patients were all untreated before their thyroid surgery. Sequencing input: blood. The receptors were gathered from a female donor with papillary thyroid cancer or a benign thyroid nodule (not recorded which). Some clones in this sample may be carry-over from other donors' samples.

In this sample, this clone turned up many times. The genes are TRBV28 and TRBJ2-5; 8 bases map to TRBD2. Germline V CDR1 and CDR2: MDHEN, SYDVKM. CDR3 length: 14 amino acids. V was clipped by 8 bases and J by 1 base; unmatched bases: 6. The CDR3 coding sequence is TGTGCCAGCTGTCTTAGCGGGATCCAAGAGACCCAGTACTTC. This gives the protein CASCLSGIQETQYF.

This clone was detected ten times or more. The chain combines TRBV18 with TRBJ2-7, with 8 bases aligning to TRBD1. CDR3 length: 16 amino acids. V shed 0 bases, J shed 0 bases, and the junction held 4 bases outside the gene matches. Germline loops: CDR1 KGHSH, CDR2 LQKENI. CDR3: CASSPPGQGDSYEQYF. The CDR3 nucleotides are TGTGCCAGCTCACCACCCGGACAGGGAGACTCCTACGAGCAGTACTTC.

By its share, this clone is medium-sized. CDR3 region: CASRDPTDTTPDGYTF. The CDR3 DNA follows: TGTGCCAGCAGGGACCCGACAGACACAACACCCGATGGCTACACCTTC. The rearrangement uses TRBV6-2 or TRBV6-3 and TRBJ1-2; tentatively, D is TRBD1 (5 bases). The germline V gene has CDR1 MNHEY and CDR2 SVGEGT. This CDR3 spans 16 amino acids. Trimming shortened V by 6 bases and J by 6 bases, and 23 bases separated the two germline ends.

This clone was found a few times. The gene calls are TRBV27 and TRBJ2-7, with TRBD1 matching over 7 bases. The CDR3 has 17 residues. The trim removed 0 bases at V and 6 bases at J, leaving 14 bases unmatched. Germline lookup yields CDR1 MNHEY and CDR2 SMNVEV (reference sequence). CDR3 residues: CASSLSLLRAGGGEQYF. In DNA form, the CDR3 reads TGTGCCAGCAGTTTATCTTTGTTGCGGGCAGGGGGTGGCGAGCAGTACTTC.

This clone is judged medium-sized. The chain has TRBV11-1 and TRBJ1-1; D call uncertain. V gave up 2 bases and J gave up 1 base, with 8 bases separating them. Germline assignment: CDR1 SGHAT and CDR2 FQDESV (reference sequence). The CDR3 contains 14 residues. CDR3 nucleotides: TGTGCCAGCAGCTTATTGTCAGAGAACACTGAAGCTTTCTTT. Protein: CASSLLSENTEAFF.

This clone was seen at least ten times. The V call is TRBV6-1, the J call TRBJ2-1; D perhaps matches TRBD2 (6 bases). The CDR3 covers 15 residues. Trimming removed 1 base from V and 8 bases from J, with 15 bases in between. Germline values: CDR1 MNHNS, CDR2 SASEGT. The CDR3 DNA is TGTGCCAGCAGTGAAGAAGGGACTCCTCCCTATGAGCAGTTCTTC. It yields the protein CASSEEGTPPYEQFF.

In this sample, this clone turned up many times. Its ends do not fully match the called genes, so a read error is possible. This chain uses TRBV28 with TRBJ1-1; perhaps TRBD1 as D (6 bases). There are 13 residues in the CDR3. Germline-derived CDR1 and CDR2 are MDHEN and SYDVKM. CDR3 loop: CASSLQGGTEASF. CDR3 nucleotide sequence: TGTGCCAGCAGCCTACAGGGAGGGACTGAAGCTTCCTTT. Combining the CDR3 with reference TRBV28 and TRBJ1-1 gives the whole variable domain DVKVTQSSRYLVKRTGEKVFLECVQDMDHENMFWYRQDPGLGLRLIYFSYDVKMKEKGDIPEGYSVSREKKERFSLILESASTNQTSMYLCASSLQGGTEASFGQGTRLTVV.

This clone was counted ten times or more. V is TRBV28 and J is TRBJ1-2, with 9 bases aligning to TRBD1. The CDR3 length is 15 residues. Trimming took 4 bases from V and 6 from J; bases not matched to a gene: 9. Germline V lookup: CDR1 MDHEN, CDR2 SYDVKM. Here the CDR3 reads CASSSTGTGFNGYTF. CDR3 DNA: TGTGCCAGCAGTTCAACGGGGACAGGGTTTAATGGCTACACCTTC.

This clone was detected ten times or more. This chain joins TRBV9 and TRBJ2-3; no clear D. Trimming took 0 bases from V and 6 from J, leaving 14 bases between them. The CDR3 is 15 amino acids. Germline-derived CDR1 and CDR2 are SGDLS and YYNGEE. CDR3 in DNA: TGTGCCAGCAGCGTAGGAGATCTCGTCTTGGATACGCAGTATTTT. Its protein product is CASSVGDLVLDTQYF.

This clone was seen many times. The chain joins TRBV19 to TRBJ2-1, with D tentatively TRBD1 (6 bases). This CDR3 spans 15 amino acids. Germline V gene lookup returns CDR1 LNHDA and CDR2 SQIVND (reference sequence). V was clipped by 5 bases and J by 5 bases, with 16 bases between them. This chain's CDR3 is CASSDLTGYHNEQFF. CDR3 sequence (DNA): TGTGCCAGTAGTGACCTCACAGGGTACCACAATGAGCAGTTCTTC.

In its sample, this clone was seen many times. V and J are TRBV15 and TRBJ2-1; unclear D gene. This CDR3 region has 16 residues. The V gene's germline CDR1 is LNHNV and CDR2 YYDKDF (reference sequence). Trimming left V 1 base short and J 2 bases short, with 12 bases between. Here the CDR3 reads CATSRGVQGPYNEQFF. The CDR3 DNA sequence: TGTGCCACCAGCAGAGGGGTCCAAGGGCCCTACAATGAGCAGTTCTTC.

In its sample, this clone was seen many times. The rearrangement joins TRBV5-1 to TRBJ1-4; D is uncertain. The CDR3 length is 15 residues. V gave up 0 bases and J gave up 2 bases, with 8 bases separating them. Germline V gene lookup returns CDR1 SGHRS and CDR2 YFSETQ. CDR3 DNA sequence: TGCGCCAGCAGCTTGGGTCTGGGCACTAATGAAAAACTGTTTTTT. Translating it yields CASSLGLGTNEKLFF. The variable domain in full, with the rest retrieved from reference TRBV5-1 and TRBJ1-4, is KAGVTQTPRYLIKTRGQQVTLSCSPISGHRSVSWYQQTPGQGLQFLFEYFSETQRNKGNFPGRFSGRQFSNSRSEMNVSTLELGDSALYLCASSLGLGTNEKLFFGSGTQLSVL.

CDR3 protein: CASSSHPVLAGRDTQYF. DNA of the CDR3: TGTGCCAGCAGTTCTCATCCGGTACTAGCGGGGAGGGATACGCAGTATTTT. The V call is TRBV28, the J call TRBJ2-3; 10 nucleotides agree with TRBD2. The V segment lost 4 bases and the J segment 6 bases; nucleotides outside the gene matches: 13. CDR1 MDHEN and CDR2 SYDVKM come from the germline V gene. The CDR3 extends over 17 amino acids.

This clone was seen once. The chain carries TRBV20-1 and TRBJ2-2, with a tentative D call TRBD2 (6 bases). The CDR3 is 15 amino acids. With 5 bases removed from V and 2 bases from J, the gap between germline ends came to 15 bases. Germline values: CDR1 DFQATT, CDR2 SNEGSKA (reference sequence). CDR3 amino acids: CSAASGRQNTGELFF. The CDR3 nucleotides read TGCAGTGCTGCTAGTGGGAGGCAAAACACCGGGGAGCTGTTTTTT.

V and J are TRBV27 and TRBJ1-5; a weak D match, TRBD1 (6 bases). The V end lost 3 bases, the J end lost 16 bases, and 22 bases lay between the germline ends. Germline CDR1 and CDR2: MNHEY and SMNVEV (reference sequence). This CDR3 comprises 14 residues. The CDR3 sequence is CASSFLGADQPPHF. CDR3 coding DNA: TGTGCCAGCAGTTTTTTGGGGGCCGATCAGCCCCCCCATTTT.

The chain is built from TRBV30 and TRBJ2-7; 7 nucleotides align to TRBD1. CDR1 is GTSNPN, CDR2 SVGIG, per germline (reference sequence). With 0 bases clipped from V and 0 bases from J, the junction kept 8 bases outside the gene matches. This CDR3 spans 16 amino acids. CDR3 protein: CAWSVIDRESSYEQYF. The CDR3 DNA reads TGTGCCTGGAGTGTAATAGACAGGGAGAGCTCCTACGAGCAGTACTTC.

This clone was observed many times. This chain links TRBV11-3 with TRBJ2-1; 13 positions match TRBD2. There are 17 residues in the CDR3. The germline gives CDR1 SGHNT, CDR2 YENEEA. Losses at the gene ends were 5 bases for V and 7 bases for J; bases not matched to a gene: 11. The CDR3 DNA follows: TGTGCCAGCAGCGGCCACCCACTAGCGGGAGGGACGAATGAGCAGTTCTTC. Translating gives CASSGHPLAGGTNEQFF.

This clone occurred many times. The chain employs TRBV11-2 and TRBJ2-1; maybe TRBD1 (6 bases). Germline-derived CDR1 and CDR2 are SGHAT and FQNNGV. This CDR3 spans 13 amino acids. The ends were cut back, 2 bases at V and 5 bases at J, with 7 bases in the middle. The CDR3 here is CASSLNRDNEQFF. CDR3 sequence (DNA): TGTGCCAGCAGCTTAAACAGGGACAATGAGCAGTTCTTC.

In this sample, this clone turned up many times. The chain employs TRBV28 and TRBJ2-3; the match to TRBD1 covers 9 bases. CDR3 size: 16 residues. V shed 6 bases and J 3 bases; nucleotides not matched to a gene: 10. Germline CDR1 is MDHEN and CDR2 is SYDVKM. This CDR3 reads CASSYPQGAGTDTQYF. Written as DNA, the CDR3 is TGTGCCAGCAGCTACCCACAGGGGGCGGGTACAGATACGCAGTATTTT.

For the CDR3, the DNA is TGTGCCAGCAGCCAAGGGGGGGCCCTCGAGCAGTACTTC. Its protein product is CASSQGGALEQYF. The V gene is TRBV3-1, the J gene TRBJ2-7; D possibly uses TRBD1 or TRBD2 (6 bases each). The germline V and J ends were trimmed by 1 base and 6 bases, with 10 bases remaining between them. Germline V lookup: CDR1 LGHDT, CDR2 YNNKEL (reference sequence). The CDR3 loop spans 13 amino acids.